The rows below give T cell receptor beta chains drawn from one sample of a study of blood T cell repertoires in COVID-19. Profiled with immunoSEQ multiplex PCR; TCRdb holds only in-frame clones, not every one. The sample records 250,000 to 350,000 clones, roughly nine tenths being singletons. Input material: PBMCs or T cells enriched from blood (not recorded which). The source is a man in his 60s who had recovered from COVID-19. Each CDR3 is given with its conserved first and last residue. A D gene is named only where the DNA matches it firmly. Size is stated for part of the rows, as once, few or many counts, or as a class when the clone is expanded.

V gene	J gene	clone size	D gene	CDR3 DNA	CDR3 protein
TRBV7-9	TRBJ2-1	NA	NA	TGTGCCAGCAGCTTAGGCGTTAATGAGCAGTTCTTC	CASSLGVNEQFF
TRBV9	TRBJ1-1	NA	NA	TGTGCCAGCAGCGTAGCTCCTACAGGCTCAGACACTGAAGCTTTCTTT	CASSVAPTGSDTEAFF
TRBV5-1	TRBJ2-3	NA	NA	TGCGCCAGCAGCTTGGATATCTACACAGATACGCAGTATTTT	CASSLDIYTDTQYF
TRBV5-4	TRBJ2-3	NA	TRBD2	TGTGCCAGCAGTCCTAGCGGGGGCCAAGGAGATACGCAGTATTTT	CASSPSGGQGDTQYF
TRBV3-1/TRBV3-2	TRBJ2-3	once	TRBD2	TGTGCCAGCAGCCGATCCAGGACTAGCGGGAGTACAGATACGCAGTATTTT	CASSRSRTSGSTDTQYF
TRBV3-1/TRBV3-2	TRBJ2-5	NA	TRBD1	TGTGCCAGCAGCCAAGGGGGTACAGGGGCTGAGACCCAGTACTTC	CASSQGGTGAETQYF
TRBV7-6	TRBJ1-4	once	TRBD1	TGTGCCAGCAGCTTAGCCCCCCCCTCGAGGACAGGGACTAATGAAAAACTGTTTTTT	CASSLAPPSRTGTNEKLFF
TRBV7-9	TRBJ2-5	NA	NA	TGTGCCAGCAGCTTGGGTAGCGTGGTGACCCAGTACTTC	CASSLGSVVTQYF
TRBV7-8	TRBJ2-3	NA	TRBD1	TGTGCCAGCAGCTTGACCAGGGGGACAGATACGCAGTATTTT	CASSLTRGTDTQYF
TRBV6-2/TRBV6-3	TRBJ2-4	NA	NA	TGTGCCAGCAACCCCACTCGGGCGGGAACACTCGGGGGTTTGAAAAACATTCAGTACTTC	CASNPTRAGTLGGLKNIQYF
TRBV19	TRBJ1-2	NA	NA	TGTGCCAGTAGTATAGAGGCAGGTTTGGATGGCTACACCTTC	CASSIEAGLDGYTF
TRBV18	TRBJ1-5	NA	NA	TGTGCCAGCTCCCCCGTGGGGGGGGTACATCAGCCCCAGCATTTT	CASSPVGGVHQPQHF
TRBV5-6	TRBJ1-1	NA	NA	TGTGCCAGCAGCTTTCTACAGTCGGACACTGAAGCTTTCTTT	CASSFLQSDTEAFF
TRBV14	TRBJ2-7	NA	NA	TGTGCCAGCAGCCAAGGTTTCGGAGGGGCGTACGAGCAGTACTTC	CASSQGFGGAYEQYF
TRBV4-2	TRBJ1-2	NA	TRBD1	TGTGCCAGCAGCCGCGGTCAGGGGGCTAACTATGGCTACACCTTC	CASSRGQGANYGYTF
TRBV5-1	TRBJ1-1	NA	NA	TGCGCCAGCACCATGGACAGTCTTTACACTGAAGCTTTCTTT	CASTMDSLYTEAFF
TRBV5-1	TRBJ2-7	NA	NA	TGCGCCAGCAGCCCGTCACAGGGAGTCTACGAGCAGTACTTC	CASSPSQGVYEQYF
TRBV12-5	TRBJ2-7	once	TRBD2	TGTGCTAGTGGTTTGGTAACCCTCCAGCGGGGCTCCTACGAGCAGTACTTC	CASGLVTLQRGSYEQYF
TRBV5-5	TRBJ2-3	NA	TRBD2	TGTGCCAGCAGCTTGCCGACTAGCGGGGGCACAGATACGCAGTATTTT	CASSLPTSGGTDTQYF
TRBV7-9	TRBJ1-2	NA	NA	TGTGCCAGCAGCTTAGGAATTGGGGGACACCAAGCTAACTATGGCTACACCTTC	CASSLGIGGHQANYGYTF
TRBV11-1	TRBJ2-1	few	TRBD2	TGTGCCAGCAGCTTAGCTAGCGGGAGTTACAATGAGCAGTTCTTC	CASSLASGSYNEQFF
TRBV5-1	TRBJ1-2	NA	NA	TGCGCCAGCAGCTTGAACAGGAGGGATGGCTACACCTTC	CASSLNRRDGYTF
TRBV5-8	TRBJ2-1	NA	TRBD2	TGTGCCAGCATCCAGTTCCTTAGCGGGACGTACAATGAGCAGTTCTTC	CASIQFLSGTYNEQFF
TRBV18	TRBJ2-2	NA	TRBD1	TGTGCCAGCTCACCCTCAACAGGGGGCAACGGGGAGCTGTTTTTT	CASSPSTGGNGELFF
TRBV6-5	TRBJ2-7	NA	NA	TGTGCCAGCAGTTACCCCGGCGGCTACGAGCAGTACTTC	CASSYPGGYEQYF
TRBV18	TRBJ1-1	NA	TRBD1	TGTGCCAGCTCACCTGGGACAGGTGACACTGAAGCTTTCTTT	CASSPGTGDTEAFF
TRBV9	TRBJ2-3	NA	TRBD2	TGTGCCAGCAGACCCGGGACTACCAGCCCAGATACGCAGTATTTT	CASRPGTTSPDTQYF
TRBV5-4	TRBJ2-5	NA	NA	TGTGCCAGCAGCTCGCCGGGGTACCAAGAGACCCAGTACTTC	CASSSPGYQETQYF
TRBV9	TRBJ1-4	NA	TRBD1	TGTGCCAGCAGCGTCCGACAGGGTGGAGAGGTGTTTTTT	CASSVRQGGEVFF
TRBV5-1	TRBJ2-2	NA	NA	TGCGCCAGCAGCTTGGGGTCTCGGGCCGGGGAGCTGTTTTTT	CASSLGSRAGELFF
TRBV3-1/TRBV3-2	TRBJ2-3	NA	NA	TGTGCCAGCAGCCCTCCTGCCTACGTCCTTGTAGATACGCAGTATTTT	CASSPPAYVLVDTQYF
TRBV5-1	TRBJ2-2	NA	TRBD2	TGCGCCAGCAGCGAGGGACTAGCGGGGGCCGGGAACACCGGGGAGCTGTTTTTT	CASSEGLAGAGNTGELFF
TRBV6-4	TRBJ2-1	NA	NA	TGTGCCAGCAGTGACGGAGATCAGGGGTACAATGAGCAGTTCTTC	CASSDGDQGYNEQFF
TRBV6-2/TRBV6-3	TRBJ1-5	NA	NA	TGTGCCAGCAGTTACGAGGTGATGAGCAATCAGCCCCAGCATTTT	CASSYEVMSNQPQHF
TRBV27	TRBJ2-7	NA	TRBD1	TGTGCCAGCAGTGACCGACAGGGGGCCTACGAGCAGTACTTC	CASSDRQGAYEQYF
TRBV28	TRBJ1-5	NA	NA	TGTGCCAGCAGCGCGGGGGGAAGCAATCAGCCCCAGCATTTT	CASSAGGSNQPQHF
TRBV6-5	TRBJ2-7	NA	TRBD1	TGTGCCAGCAGAAGGACAGGGGACAACGAGCAGTACTTC	CASRRTGDNEQYF
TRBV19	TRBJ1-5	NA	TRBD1	TGTGCCAGTAGTACGGCAACAGGGGTTTTTTATCAGCCCCAGCATTTT	CASSTATGVFYQPQHF
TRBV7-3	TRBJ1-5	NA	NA	TGTGCCAGCAGCTTATTTCTAAATCAGCCCCAGCATTTT	CASSLFLNQPQHF
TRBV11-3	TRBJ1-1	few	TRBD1	TGTGCCAGCAGCGAATTCGGGACAGGGGGCACTGAAGCTTTCTTT	CASSEFGTGGTEAFF
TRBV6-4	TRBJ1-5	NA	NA	TGTGCCAGCAGTATGCAAGCAAATCAGCCCCAGCATTTT	CASSMQANQPQHF
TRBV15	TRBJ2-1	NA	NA	TGTGCCACCAGCAGACTTGGTAGCGGCAATAATGAGCAGTTCTTC	CATSRLGSGNNEQFF
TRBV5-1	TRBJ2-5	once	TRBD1	TGCGCCAGCAGCCTCGGGACAGAACAAGAGACCCAGTACTTC	CASSLGTEQETQYF
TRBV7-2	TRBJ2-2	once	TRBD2	TGTGCCAGCAGCTTAGGAGCGGGGGGCCACACCGGGGAGCTGTTTTTT	CASSLGAGGHTGELFF
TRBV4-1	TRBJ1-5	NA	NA	TGCGCCAGCAGCCAAGGGGGCCTGATATTGCCCCAGCATTTT	CASSQGGLILPQHF
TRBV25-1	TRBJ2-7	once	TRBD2	TGTGCCACAAGGCAGAGCGGGAGTTACGAGCAGTACTTC	CATRQSGSYEQYF
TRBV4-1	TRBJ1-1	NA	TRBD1	TGCGCCAGCAGCCAAGATGACAGGGGAGGTACTGAAGCTTTCTTT	CASSQDDRGGTEAFF
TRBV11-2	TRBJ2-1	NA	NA	TGTGCCAGCAGCCCCCGGGGTAGCGAGCGTGGTAATGAGCAGTTCTTC	CASSPRGSERGNEQFF
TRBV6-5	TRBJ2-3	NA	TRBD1	TGTGCCAGCAGTTTGAGGGACAGCCGCACAGATACGCAGTATTTT	CASSLRDSRTDTQYF
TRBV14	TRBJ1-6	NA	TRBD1	TGTGCCAGCAGCCGGGACAGAGGGACAATAAATAATAATTCACCCCTCCACTTT	CASSRDRGTINNNSPLHF
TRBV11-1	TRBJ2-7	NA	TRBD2	TGTGCCAGCAGCGAGGGACTATATGGCGAGCAGTACTTC	CASSEGLYGEQYF